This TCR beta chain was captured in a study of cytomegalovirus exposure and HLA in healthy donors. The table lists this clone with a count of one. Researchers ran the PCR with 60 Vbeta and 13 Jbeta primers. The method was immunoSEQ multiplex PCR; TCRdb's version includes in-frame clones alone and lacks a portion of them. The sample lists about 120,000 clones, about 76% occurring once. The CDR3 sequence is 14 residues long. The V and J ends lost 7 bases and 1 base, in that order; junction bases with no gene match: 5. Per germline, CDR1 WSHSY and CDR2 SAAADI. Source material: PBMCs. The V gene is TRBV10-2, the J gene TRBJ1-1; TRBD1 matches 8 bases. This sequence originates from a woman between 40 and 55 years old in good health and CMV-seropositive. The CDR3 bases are TGCGCCAGCACGCTACAGGGGGGGAACACTGAAGCTTTCTTT. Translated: CASTLQGGNTEAFF.